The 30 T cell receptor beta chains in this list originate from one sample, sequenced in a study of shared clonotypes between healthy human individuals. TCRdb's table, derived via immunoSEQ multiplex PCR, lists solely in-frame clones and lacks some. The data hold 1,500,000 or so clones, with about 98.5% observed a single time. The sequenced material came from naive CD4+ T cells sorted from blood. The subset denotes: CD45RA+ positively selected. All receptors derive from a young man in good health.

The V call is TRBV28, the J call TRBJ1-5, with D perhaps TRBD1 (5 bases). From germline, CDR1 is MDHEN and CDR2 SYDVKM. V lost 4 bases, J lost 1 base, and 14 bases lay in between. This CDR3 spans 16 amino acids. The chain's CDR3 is CASSSPGLESNQPQHF. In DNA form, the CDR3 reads TGTGCCAGCAGTTCACCGGGACTTGAGAGCAATCAGCCCCAGCATTTT.

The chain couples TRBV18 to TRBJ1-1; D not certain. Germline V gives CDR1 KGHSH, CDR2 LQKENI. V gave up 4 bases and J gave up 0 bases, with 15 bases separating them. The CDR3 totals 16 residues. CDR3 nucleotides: TGTGCCAGCTCACTGCTGGGGAGAGGGATGAACACTGAAGCTTTCTTT. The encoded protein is CASSLLGRGMNTEAFF.

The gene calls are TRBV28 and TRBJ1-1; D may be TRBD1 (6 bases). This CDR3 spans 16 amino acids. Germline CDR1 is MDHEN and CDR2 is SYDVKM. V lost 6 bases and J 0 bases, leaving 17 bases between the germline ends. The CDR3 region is CASRGQWLGMNTEAFF. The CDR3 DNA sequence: TGTGCCAGCAGGGGACAATGGCTCGGAATGAACACTGAAGCTTTCTTT.

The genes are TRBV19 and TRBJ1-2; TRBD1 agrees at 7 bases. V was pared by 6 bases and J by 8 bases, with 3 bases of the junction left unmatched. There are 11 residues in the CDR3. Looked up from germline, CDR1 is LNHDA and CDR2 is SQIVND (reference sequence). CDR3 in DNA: TGTGCCAGTAGCACAGGGGCCGGCTACACCTTC. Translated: CASSTGAGYTF.

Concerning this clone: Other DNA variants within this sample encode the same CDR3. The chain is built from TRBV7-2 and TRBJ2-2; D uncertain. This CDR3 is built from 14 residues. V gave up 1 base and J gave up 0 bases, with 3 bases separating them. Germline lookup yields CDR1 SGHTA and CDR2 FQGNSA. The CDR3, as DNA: TGTGCCAGCAGCTTAGTTTCGAACACCGGGGAGCTGTTTTTT. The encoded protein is CASSLVSNTGELFF.

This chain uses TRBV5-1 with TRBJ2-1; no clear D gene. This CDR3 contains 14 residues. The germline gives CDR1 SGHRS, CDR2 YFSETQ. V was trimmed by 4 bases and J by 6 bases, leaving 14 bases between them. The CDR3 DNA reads TGCGCCAGCAGCCGAGACTCCTTTTTCAATGAGCAGTTCTTC. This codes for CASSRDSFFNEQFF. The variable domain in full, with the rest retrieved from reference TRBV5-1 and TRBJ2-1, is KAGVTQTPRYLIKTRGQQVTLSCSPISGHRSVSWYQQTPGQGLQFLFEYFSETQRNKGNFPGRFSGRQFSNSRSEMNVSTLELGDSALYLCASSRDSFFNEQFFGPGTRLTVL.

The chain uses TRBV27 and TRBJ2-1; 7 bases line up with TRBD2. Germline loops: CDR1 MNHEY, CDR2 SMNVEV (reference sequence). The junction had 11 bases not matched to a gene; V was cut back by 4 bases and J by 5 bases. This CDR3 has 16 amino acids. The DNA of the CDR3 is TGTGCCAGCAGTTCCCTAATCCGGGGGAGGGACAATGAGCAGTTCTTC. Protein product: CASSSLIRGRDNEQFF.

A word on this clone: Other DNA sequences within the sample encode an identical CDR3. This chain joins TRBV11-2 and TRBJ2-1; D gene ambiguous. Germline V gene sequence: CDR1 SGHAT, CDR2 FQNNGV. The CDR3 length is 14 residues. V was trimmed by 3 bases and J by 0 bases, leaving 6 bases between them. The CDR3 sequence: CASSLAASYNEQFF. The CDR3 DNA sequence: TGTGCCAGCAGCTTGGCGGCCTCCTACAATGAGCAGTTCTTC. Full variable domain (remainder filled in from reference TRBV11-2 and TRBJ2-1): EAGVAQSPRYKIIEKRQSVAFWCNPISGHATLYWYQQILGQGPKLLIQFQNNGVVDDSQLPKDRFSAERLKGVDSTLKIQPAKLEDSAVYLCASSLAASYNEQFFGPGTRLTVL.

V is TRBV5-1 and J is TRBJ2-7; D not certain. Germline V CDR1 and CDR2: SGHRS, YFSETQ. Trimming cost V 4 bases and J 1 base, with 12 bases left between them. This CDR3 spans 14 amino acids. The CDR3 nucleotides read TGCGCCAGCAGCACGGTAGCTGATTCCTACGAGCAGTACTTC. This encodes CASSTVADSYEQYF. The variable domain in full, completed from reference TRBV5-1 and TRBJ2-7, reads KAGVTQTPRYLIKTRGQQVTLSCSPISGHRSVSWYQQTPGQGLQFLFEYFSETQRNKGNFPGRFSGRQFSNSRSEMNVSTLELGDSALYLCASSTVADSYEQYFGPGTRLTVT.

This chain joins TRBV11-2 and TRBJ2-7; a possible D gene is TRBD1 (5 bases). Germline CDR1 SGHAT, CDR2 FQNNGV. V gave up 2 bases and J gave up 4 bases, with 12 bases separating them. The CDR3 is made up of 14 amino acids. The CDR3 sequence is CASSLRGRLYEQYF. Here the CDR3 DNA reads TGTGCCAGCAGCTTAAGGGGCCGTTTATACGAGCAGTACTTC.

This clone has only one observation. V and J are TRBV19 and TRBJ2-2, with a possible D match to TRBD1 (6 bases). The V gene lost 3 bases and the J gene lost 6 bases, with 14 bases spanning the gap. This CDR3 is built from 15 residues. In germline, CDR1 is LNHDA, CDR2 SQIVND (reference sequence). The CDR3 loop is CASSMWGLRAGELFF. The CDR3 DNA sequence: TGTGCCAGTAGTATGTGGGGGCTCAGGGCCGGGGAGCTGTTTTTT.

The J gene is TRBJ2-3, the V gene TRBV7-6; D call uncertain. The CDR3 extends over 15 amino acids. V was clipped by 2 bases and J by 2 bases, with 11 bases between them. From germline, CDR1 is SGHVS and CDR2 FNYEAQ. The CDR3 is CASSLQDLLTDTQYF. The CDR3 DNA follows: TGTGCCAGCAGCTTACAGGACCTCCTCACAGATACGCAGTATTTT.

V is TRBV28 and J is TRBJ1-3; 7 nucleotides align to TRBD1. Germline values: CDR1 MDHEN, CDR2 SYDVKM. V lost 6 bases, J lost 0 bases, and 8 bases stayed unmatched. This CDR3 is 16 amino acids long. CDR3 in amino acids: CASRLPGQHSGNTIYF. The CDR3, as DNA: TGTGCCAGCAGGCTACCGGGACAGCACTCTGGAAACACCATATATTTT.

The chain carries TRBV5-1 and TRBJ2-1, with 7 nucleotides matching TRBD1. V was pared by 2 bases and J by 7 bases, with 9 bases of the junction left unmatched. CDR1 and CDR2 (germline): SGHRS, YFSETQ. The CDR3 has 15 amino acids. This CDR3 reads CASSFAGGLGNEQFF. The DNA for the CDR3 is TGCGCCAGCAGCTTCGCAGGGGGTTTAGGGAATGAGCAGTTCTTC.

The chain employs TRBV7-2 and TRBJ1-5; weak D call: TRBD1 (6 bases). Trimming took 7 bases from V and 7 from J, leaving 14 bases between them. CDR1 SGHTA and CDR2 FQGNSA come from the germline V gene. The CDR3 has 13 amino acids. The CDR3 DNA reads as TGTGCCAGCACTTCGGGGGGCAGGCAGCCCCAGCATTTT. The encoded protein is CASTSGGRQPQHF.

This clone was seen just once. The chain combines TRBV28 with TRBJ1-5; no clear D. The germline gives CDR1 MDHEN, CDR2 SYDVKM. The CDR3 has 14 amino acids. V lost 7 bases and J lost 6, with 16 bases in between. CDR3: CASTTPSSAQPQHF. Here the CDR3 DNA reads TGTGCCAGCACTACTCCAAGTTCCGCTCAGCCCCAGCATTTT.

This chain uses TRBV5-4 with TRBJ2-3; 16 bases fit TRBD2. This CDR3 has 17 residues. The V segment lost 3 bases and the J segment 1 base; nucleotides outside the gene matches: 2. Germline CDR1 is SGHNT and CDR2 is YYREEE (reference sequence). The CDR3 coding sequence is TGTGCCAGCAGCTCGGGACTAGCGGGAGGGGGCACAGATACGCAGTATTTT. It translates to CASSSGLAGGGTDTQYF.

Here the CDR3 reads CASSDGQVGVNTVWTQYF. CDR3 sequence (DNA): TGTGCCAGCAGTGATGGACAGGTTGGGGTAAATACGGTTTGGACCCAGTACTTC. The chain recombines TRBV28 with TRBJ2-5, with TRBD1 matching 7 bases. The V gene end was trimmed by 5 bases and the J gene end by 7 bases; junction bases not matched to a gene: 22. The CDR3 extends over 18 amino acids. Germline V gene sequence: CDR1 MDHEN, CDR2 SYDVKM.

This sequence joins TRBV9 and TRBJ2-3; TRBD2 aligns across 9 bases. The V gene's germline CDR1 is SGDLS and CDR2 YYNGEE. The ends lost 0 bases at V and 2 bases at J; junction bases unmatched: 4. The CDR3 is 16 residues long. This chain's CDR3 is CASSVAAGGNTDTQYF. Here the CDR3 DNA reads TGTGCCAGCAGCGTAGCAGCGGGAGGAAACACAGATACGCAGTATTTT.

CDR3 DNA: TGTGCCAGCAGCTTTTATCAGGGCTCAGATACGCAGTATTTT. Encoded protein: CASSFYQGSDTQYF. The chain is built from TRBV7-2 and TRBJ2-3, with D possibly being TRBD1 (5 bases). The CDR3 contains 14 residues. From germline, CDR1 is SGHTA and CDR2 FQGNSA. V was trimmed by 3 bases and J by 4 bases, leaving 11 bases between them.

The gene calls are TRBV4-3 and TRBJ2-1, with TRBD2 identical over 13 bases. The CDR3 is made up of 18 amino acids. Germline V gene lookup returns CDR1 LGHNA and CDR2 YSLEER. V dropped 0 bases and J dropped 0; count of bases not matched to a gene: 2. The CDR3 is CASSQEGLAGPSYNEQFF. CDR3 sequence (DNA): TGCGCCAGCAGCCAAGAGGGACTAGCGGGACCCTCCTACAATGAGCAGTTCTTC.

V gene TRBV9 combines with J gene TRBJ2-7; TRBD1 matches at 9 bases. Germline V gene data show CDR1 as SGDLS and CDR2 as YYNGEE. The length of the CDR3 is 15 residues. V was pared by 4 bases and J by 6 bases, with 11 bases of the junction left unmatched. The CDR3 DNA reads TGTGCCAGCAGCCCTCAGGGGACAGGGTTTGGCGAGCAGTACTTC. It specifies CASSPQGTGFGEQYF.

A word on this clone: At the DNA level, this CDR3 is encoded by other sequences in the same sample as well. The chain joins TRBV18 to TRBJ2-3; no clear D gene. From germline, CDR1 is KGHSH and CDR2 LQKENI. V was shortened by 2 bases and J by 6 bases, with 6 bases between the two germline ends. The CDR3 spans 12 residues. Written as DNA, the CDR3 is TGTGCCAGCTCACCATCCCGCGATACGCAGTATTTT. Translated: CASSPSRDTQYF.

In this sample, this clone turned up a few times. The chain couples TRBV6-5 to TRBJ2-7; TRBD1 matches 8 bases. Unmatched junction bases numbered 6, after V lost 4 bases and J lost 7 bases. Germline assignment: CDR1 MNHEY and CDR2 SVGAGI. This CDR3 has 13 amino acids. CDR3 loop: CASSLTGAREQYF. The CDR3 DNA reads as TGTGCCAGCAGTTTGACAGGGGCCAGGGAGCAGTACTTC.

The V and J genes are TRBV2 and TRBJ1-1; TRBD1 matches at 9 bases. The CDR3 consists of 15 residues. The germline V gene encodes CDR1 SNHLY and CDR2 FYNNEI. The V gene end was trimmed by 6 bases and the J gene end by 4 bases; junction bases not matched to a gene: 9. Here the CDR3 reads CASREQGAISTEAFF. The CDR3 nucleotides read TGTGCCAGCAGGGAACAGGGGGCAATTAGCACTGAAGCTTTCTTT.

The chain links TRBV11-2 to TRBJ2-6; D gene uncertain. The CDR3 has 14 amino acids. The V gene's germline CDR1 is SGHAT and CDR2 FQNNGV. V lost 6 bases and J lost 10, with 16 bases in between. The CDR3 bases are TGTGCCAGCAGGCCTGTTAAGTTGACTAACGTCCTGACTTTC. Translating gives CASRPVKLTNVLTF.

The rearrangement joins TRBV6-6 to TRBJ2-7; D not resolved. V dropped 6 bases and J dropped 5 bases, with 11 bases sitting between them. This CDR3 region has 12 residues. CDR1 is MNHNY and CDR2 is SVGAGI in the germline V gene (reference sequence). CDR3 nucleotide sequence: TGTGCCAGCAGCGAAGGATCCAACGAGCAGTACTTC. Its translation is CASSEGSNEQYF.

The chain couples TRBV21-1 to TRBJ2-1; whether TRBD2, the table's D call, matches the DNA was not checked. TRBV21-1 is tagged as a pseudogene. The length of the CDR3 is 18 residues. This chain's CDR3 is CASSKFLSPAGVWNEQFF. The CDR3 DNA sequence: TGTGCCAGCAGCAAGTTCTTGTCGCCCGCGGGAGTATGGAATGAGCAGTTCTTC.

CDR3 in amino acids: CASTGGLTYNEQFF. In DNA form, the CDR3 reads TGTGCCAGTACAGGGGGCCTTACGTACAATGAGCAGTTCTTC. V is TRBV19 and J is TRBJ2-1; 8 nucleotides line up with TRBD1. Germline assignment: CDR1 LNHDA and CDR2 SQIVND (reference sequence). This CDR3 is 14 amino acids long. V shed 7 bases, J shed 4 bases, and the junction held 6 bases outside the gene matches.

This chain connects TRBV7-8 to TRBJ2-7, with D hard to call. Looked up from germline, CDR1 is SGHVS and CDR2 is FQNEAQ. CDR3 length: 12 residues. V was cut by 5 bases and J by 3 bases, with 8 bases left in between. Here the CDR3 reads CASSPANYEQYF. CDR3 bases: TGTGCCAGCAGCCCCGCTAACTACGAGCAGTACTTC.